This T cell receptor (beta chain) originates from a study of blood T cells in healthy people across ages. Whole-study findings and limits: No conclusive comparison of naive versus antigen-experienced cells was possible with unsorted PBMCs. Whereas aged donors had fewer naive CD4+ cells, long-lived donors had more of them and higher diversity.

Germline V gives CDR1 DFQATT, CDR2 SNEGSKA (reference sequence). The CDR3 loop spans 14 amino acids. With 0 bases clipped from V and 3 bases from J, the junction kept 5 bases outside the gene matches. A note on this clonotype: The antigen is undetermined.

It was with a sample-barcoded 5' primer and a J-beta primer mix that a second PCR of roughly 7 to 12 cycles was run. One entry per CDR3 protein results from TCRdb running MiXCR on the 5' RACE reads. The repertoire includes about 1.6 million distinct CDR3 sequences, 34% of them detected once, and 10% to 12% sits in the top ten. The TCR comes from a woman aged 25 to 39 in good health. The chain carries TRBV20-1 and TRBJ2-7; 7 nucleotides match TRBD1. The sample taken for sequencing was blood. CDR3 region: CSARDRDRFYEQYF. For the CDR3, the DNA is TGCAGTGCTAGAGATCGGGACAGATTCTACGAGCAGTACTTC.